The clone carrying this T cell receptor (beta chain) was seen at least ten times. Its matching antigen is unknown. Germline assignment: CDR1 SGHVS and CDR2 FQNEAQ. With 2 bases removed from V and 0 bases from J, the gap between germline ends came to 23 bases. The CDR3 consists of 19 residues. Researchers prepared the TCRbeta library using unique molecular identifiers, the study reports. MiXCR was run by TCRdb on the PCR reads, yielding one entry per CDR3 protein. The profile covers 150,000 to 200,000 distinct CDR3 sequences, with over 8.5% appearing a single time and under 15% taken by the ten largest. The sample originates from a study of T-cell reconstitution after alpha-beta-depleted transplantation in children. Findings and caveats of the study: Where alpha-beta T cells came from about two months after transplant was reportedly several hundred expanded graft clones. Fresh T-cell production supplied most of the T-cell counts and diversity seen one year after transplant.

The chain employs TRBV7-8 and TRBJ2-7; D might be TRBD1 or TRBD2, each matching 5 bases. Material: PBMCs, obtained before TCRalphabeta/CD19-depleted stem cell transplant. The receptor was isolated from a boy aged 2 to 10 with acute myeloid leukemia, due to receive a stem cell transplant. Here the CDR3 reads CASSLPRRWGNTRSYEQYF. The CDR3 nucleotides are TGTGCCAGCAGCTTACCCCGAAGGTGGGGGAACACGCGCTCCTACGAGCAGTACTTC.